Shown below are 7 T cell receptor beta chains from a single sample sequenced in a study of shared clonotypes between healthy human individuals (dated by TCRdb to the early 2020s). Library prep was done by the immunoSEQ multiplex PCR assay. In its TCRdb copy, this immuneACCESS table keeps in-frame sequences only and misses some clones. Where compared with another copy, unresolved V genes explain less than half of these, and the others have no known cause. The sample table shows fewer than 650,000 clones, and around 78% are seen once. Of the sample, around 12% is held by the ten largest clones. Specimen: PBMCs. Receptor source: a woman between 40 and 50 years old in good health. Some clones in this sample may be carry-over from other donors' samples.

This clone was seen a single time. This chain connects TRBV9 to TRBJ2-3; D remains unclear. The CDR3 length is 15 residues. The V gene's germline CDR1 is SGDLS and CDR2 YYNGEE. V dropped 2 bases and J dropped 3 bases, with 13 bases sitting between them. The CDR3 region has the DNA TGTGCCAGCAGCGTCACGGGCGTGGGGACAGATACGCAGTATTTT. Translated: CASSVTGVGTDTQYF.

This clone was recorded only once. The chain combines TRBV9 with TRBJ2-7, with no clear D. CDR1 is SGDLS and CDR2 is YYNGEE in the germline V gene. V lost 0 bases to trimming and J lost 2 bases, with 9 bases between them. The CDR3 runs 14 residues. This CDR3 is CASSVDWRAYEQYF. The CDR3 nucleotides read TGTGCCAGCAGCGTAGACTGGAGAGCCTACGAGCAGTACTTC.

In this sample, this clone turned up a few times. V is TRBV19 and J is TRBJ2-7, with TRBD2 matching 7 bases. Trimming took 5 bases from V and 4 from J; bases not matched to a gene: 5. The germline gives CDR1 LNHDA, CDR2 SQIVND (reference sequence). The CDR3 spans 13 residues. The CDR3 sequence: CASSGDYWYEQYF. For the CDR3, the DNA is TGTGCCAGTAGTGGGGACTACTGGTACGAGCAGTACTTC.

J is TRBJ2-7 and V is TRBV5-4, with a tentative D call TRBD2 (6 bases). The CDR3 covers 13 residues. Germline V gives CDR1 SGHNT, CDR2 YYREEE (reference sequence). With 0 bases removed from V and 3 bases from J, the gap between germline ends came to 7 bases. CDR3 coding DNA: TGTGCCAGCAGCTTGGGGGACTTCTACGAGCAGTACTTC. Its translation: CASSLGDFYEQYF.

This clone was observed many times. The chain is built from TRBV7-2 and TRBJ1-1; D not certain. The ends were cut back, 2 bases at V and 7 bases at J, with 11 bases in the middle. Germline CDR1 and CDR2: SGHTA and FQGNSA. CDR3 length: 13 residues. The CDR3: CASSLPSLVEAFF. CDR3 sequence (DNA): TGTGCCAGCAGCTTACCTTCTTTAGTTGAAGCTTTCTTT.

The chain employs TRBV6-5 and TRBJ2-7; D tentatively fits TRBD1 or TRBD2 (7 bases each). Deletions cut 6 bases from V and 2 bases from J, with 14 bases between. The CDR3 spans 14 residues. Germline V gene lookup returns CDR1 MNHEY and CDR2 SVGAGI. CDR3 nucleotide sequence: TGTGCCAGCAGCCCGGGGAGGGGGCCCTACGAGCAGTACTTC. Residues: CASSPGRGPYEQYF.

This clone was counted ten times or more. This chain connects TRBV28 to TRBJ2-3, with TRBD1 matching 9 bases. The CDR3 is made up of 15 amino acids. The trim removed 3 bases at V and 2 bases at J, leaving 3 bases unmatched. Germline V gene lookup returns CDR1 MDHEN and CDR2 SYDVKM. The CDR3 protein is CASSFGTGTTDTQYF. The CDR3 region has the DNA TGTGCCAGCAGTTTCGGGACAGGGACCACAGATACGCAGTATTTT.